The 27 T cell receptor beta chains below all came from one sample that was sequenced in a study of metastatic and nonmetastatic thyroid tumors. Patients underwent thyroid surgery, and none had received any treatment before it. With MiXCR, TCRdb reprocessed the PCR reads. The repertoire holds about 7,300 clones, 15% to 20% seen once, with around 10% in the top ten. Input material: adjacent normal tissue. All receptors derive from a female donor with papillary thyroid cancer or a benign thyroid nodule (not recorded which). Some clones in this sample may be carry-over from other donors' samples.

The table lists this clone with a few counts. This CDR3 is missing its conserved last phenylalanine or tryptophan, likely due to a read error. The rearrangement joins TRBV4-2 to TRBJ1-1; no reliable D call. The CDR3 length is 11 residues. Trimming cost V 3 bases and J 1 base, with 0 bases left between them. Germline V gene sequence: CDR1 LGHNA, CDR2 YNFKEQ. In DNA form, the CDR3 reads TGTGCCAGCAGCCAGAACACTGAAGCTTTCCCT. It specifies CASSQNTEAFP.

This chain connects TRBV7-2 to TRBJ2-5; D perhaps matches TRBD1 (5 bases). CDR1 is SGHTA, CDR2 FQGNSA, per germline. V lost 7 bases and J 4 bases, leaving 25 bases between the germline ends. The CDR3 runs 17 residues. CDR3 sequence (DNA): TGTGCCAGCACATTGAGTTCGGTCCTTTTAGGGGCAGAGACCCAGTACTTC. It specifies CASTLSSVLLGAETQYF.

This clone is medium-sized (0.01 to 0.1%). The chain couples TRBV20-1 to TRBJ2-3, with D perhaps matching TRBD2 (5 bases). V dropped 3 bases and J dropped 0 bases, with 10 bases sitting between them. CDR1 and CDR2 (germline): DFQATT, SNEGSKA (reference sequence). The CDR3 spans 14 residues. CDR3 in DNA: TGCAGTGCTAGTACGGGGATGAGCACAGATACGCAGTATTTT. Amino acids: CSASTGMSTDTQYF.

This clone showed up many times. This chain uses TRBV28 with TRBJ1-2; the D gene is possibly TRBD1 (5 bases). CDR1 MDHEN and CDR2 SYDVKM come from the germline V gene. With 7 bases removed from V and 4 bases from J, the gap between germline ends came to 13 bases. This CDR3 comprises 13 residues. DNA of the CDR3: TGTGCCAGCATTGGGGGGGGGGGCTATGGCTACACCTTC. It specifies CASIGGGGYGYTF.

Note on this clone: Its ends do not fully match the called genes, so a read error is possible. The chain employs TRBV6-2 or TRBV6-3 and TRBJ2-1; 9 bases line up with TRBD2. This CDR3 spans 16 amino acids. Germline assignment: CDR1 MNHEY and CDR2 SVGEGT. The CDR3 region is CASSYSGLAMGNEQLF. In DNA, the CDR3 is TGTGCCAGCAGTTATTCAGGACTAGCGATGGGTAATGAGCAGCTCTTC.

This clone rates as medium-sized. V gene TRBV5-1 combines with J gene TRBJ2-7; 10 bases agree with TRBD2. V trimming: 5 bases; J trimming: 0 bases; junction bases outside the gene matches: 5. This CDR3 is built from 15 residues. Per germline, CDR1 SGHRS and CDR2 YFSETQ. CDR3 nucleotides: TGCGCCAGCAGTAATAGCGGGGGGAGCTCCTACGAGCAGTACTTC. This gives the protein CASSNSGGSSYEQYF.

This clone appeared a few times. This rearrangement joins TRBV6-1 to TRBJ2-1; D is perhaps TRBD1 (6 bases). Germline CDR1 is MNHNS and CDR2 is SASEGT. V was pared by 6 bases and J by 8 bases, with 17 bases between. The length of the CDR3 is 14 residues. CDR3 sequence (DNA): TGTGCCAGCAGGATGGGACACCTGCTCGATGAGCAGTTCTTC. The encoded protein is CASRMGHLLDEQFF.

This clone was observed a few times. This chain uses TRBV19 with TRBJ1-1; D unresolved. Trimming removed 3 bases from V and 1 base from J, with 12 bases in between. The CDR3 contains 15 residues. Germline V lookup: CDR1 LNHDA, CDR2 SQIVND (reference sequence). The CDR3 DNA follows: TGTGCCAGTAGTATCAGAATTATATCGAACACTGAAGCTTTCTTT. This encodes CASSIRIISNTEAFF.

This clone has ten or more counts. A much larger clonotype is one base distant, so this may be a read error. V usage is TRBV19 and J usage is TRBJ1-6, with D uncertain. From germline, CDR1 is LNHDA and CDR2 SQIVND (reference sequence). The CDR3 is made up of 16 amino acids. The CDR3 spells CASSLQEHFYNSLLHF. As DNA, the CDR3 is TGTGCCAGTAGCCTTCAGGAGCATTTCTATAATTCACTCCTCCACTTT.

This clone was counted many times. This may stem from a read error, because a much larger clone lies one nucleotide away. V gene TRBV19 combines with J gene TRBJ2-2; D is undetermined. This CDR3 is 11 amino acids long. Per germline, CDR1 LNHDA and CDR2 SQIVND (reference sequence). CDR3 sequence reads: CTSSIVGELFF. DNA of the CDR3: TGTACCAGTAGTATAGTCGGGGAGCTGTTTTTT.

This clone appeared many times. The CDR3 spells CASSFRDRGPYEQYF. The CDR3 region has the DNA TGTGCCAGCAGCTTCCGGGACAGGGGGCCCTACGAGCAGTACTTC. J is TRBJ2-7 and V is TRBV5-4, with TRBD1 matching 12 bases. This CDR3 spans 15 amino acids. V trimming: 2 bases; J trimming: 2 bases; junction bases outside the gene matches: 2. Germline CDR1 is SGHNT and CDR2 is YYREEE (reference sequence).

This clone was counted ten times or more. This sequence joins TRBV25-1 and TRBJ2-3; D unresolved. V was shortened by 3 bases and J by 0 bases, with 10 bases between the two germline ends. Germline V gene data show CDR1 as MGHDK and CDR2 as SYGVNS. CDR3 length: 15 residues. The CDR3 loop is CASSDRRDSTDTQYF. DNA for the CDR3: TGTGCCAGCAGTGATCGACGAGATAGCACAGATACGCAGTATTTT.

The genes are TRBV6-5 and TRBJ2-2; D is unclear. Germline V gives CDR1 MNHEY, CDR2 SVGAGI. V dropped 3 bases and J dropped 13 bases, with 15 bases sitting between them. This CDR3 comprises 13 residues. CDR3 sequence reads: CASSYTNSRVLFF. For the CDR3, the DNA is TGTGCCAGCAGTTATACGAACAGCCGCGTGCTGTTTTTT.

This clone qualifies as medium-sized. The identical CDR3 is also encoded by other nucleotide sequences in the sample. The V and J genes are TRBV4-1 and TRBJ1-5, with D hard to call. This CDR3 spans 15 amino acids. V was shortened by 1 base and J by 1 base, with 8 bases between the two germline ends. Germline-derived CDR1 and CDR2 are MGHRA and YSYEKL. The CDR3 sequence: CASSQVPGSNQPQHF. The CDR3 nucleotides read TGCGCCAGCAGCCAAGTCCCCGGAAGCAATCAGCCCCAGCATTTT.

By frequency in the sample, this clone is medium-sized. J is TRBJ1-6 and V is TRBV18, with a weak D call TRBD1 (5 bases). The germline gives CDR1 KGHSH, CDR2 LQKENI. The V and J ends lost 3 bases and 10 bases respectively, with 13 bases between them. The CDR3 covers 14 residues. CDR3 amino acids: CASSPPRGGSPLHF. CDR3 nucleotides: TGTGCCAGCTCACCTCCAAGGGGAGGATCACCCCTCCACTTT.

This clone rates as medium-sized (0.01 to 0.1%). V is TRBV7-9 and J is TRBJ2-2; D perhaps matches TRBD2 (5 bases). From germline, CDR1 is SEHNR and CDR2 FQNEAQ (reference sequence). CDR3 length equals 13 residues. Trimming removed 3 bases from V and 4 bases from J, with 6 bases in between. CDR3 region: CASSLSGTGELFF. Written as DNA, the CDR3 is TGTGCCAGCAGCTTGAGCGGCACCGGGGAGCTGTTTTTT.

Sample share makes this clone medium-sized. This chain uses TRBV13 with TRBJ1-2; weak D call: TRBD1 (6 bases). V lost 0 bases and J 8 bases, leaving 16 bases between the germline ends. The CDR3 spans 15 residues. Germline values: CDR1 PRHDT, CDR2 FYEKMQ (reference sequence). CDR3 in amino acids: CASSLGGAQSRGYTF. CDR3 DNA: TGTGCCAGCAGCTTAGGGGGGGCACAATCGCGGGGCTACACCTTC.

A few counts support this clone. The chain has TRBV5-6 and TRBJ2-2, with 7 bases that match TRBD1. The length of the CDR3 is 16 residues. Germline CDR1 is SGHDT and CDR2 is YYEEEE. V dropped 0 bases and J dropped 7; count of bases not matched to a gene: 9. The CDR3 DNA sequence: TGTGCCAGCAGCTTGGTGACAGGGACGAAACACGGGGAGCTGTTTTTT. Its translation: CASSLVTGTKHGELFF.

In its sample, this clone is medium-sized. This chain connects TRBV5-6 to TRBJ1-2; weak D call: TRBD1 (5 bases). V lost 4 bases to trimming and J lost 7 bases, with 14 bases between them. Germline-derived CDR1 and CDR2 are SGHDT and YYEEEE. CDR3 length: 13 amino acids. CDR3 nucleotide sequence: TGTGCCAGCAGCGTCTCAGGGTCTGCTGGCTACACCTTC. Protein product: CASSVSGSAGYTF.

This clone counts as medium-sized (0.01 to 0.1%). V gene TRBV2 combines with J gene TRBJ2-2; 11 nucleotides agree with TRBD2. This CDR3 region has 15 residues. J was trimmed by 5 bases and V by 6 bases; bases with no gene match: 5. Germline V CDR1 and CDR2: SNHLY, FYNNEI. Here the CDR3 reads CASSALAGGTGELFF. The DNA of the CDR3 is TGTGCCAGCAGCGCTCTAGCGGGGGGTACCGGGGAGCTGTTTTTT. The variable domain in full, completed from reference TRBV2 and TRBJ2-2, reads EPEVTQTPSHQVTQMGQEVILRCVPISNHLYFYWYRQILGQKVEFLVSFYNNEISEKSEIFDDQFSVERPDGSNFTLKIRSTKLEDSAMYFCASSALAGGTGELFFGEGSRLTVL.

The chain recombines TRBV13 with TRBJ2-7, with a tentative D call TRBD2 (5 bases). This CDR3 is built from 15 residues. The germline V gene has CDR1 PRHDT and CDR2 FYEKMQ (reference sequence). V dropped 0 bases and J dropped 0 bases, with 9 bases sitting between them. Here the CDR3 DNA reads TGTGCCAGCAGCTTAGGGGGGAGAAGCTCCTACGAGCAGTACTTC. Translation: CASSLGGRSSYEQYF.

This clone was recorded only once. This sequence joins TRBV13 and TRBJ2-1; 9 bases map to TRBD2. Germline V CDR1 and CDR2: PRHDT, FYEKMQ (reference sequence). The CDR3 has 16 amino acids. Trimming cost V 0 bases and J 4 bases; bases outside gene matches: 4. DNA of the CDR3: TGTGCCAGCAGCTTAGGGACTAGCGGCACTTACAATGAGCAGTTCTTC. It translates to CASSLGTSGTYNEQFF. The full variable domain, in which reference TRBV13 and TRBJ2-1 provide the parts outside the CDR3, is AAGVIQSPRHLIKEKRETATLKCYPIPRHDTVYWYQQGPGQDPQFLISFYEKMQSDKGSIPDRFSAQQFSDYHSELNMSSLELGDSALYFCASSLGTSGTYNEQFFGPGTRLTVL.

This clone was seen a handful of times. The chain recombines TRBV11-2 with TRBJ2-7; the D is unclear. This CDR3 has 17 amino acids. Germline CDR1 and CDR2: SGHAT and FQNNGV. V lost 0 bases, J lost 6 bases, and 21 bases lay in between. The CDR3 DNA follows: TGTGCCAGCAGCTTAGAGACCCTCTCGACTGTACCCTCCGAGCAGTACTTC. Amino acids: CASSLETLSTVPSEQYF.

In its sample, this clone is medium-sized. This rearrangement joins TRBV5-1 to TRBJ2-3, with TRBD1 identical over 7 bases. The CDR3 contains 14 residues. Germline lookup yields CDR1 SGHRS and CDR2 YFSETQ. J lost 1 base, V lost 4 bases, and 3 bases had no gene match. The CDR3 bases are TGCGCCAGCAGCACCGGACAGGGCACAGATACGCAGTATTTT. Protein sequence: CASSTGQGTDTQYF.

This clone was seen ten or more times. The chain links TRBV9 to TRBJ1-1; 7 bases align to TRBD1. Germline CDR1 reads SGDLS; CDR2 reads YYNGEE. With 3 bases clipped from V and 8 bases from J, the junction kept 4 bases outside the gene matches. CDR3 length equals 12 residues. The CDR3 reads CASSATGSEAFF. CDR3 DNA: TGTGCCAGCAGCGCGACAGGGAGCGAAGCTTTCTTT.

This clone was detected ten times or more. The gene calls are TRBV14 and TRBJ1-4, with 10 bases identical to TRBD1. CDR3 length equals 16 residues. Germline lookup yields CDR1 SGHDN and CDR2 FVKESK. The ends lost 1 base at V and 5 bases at J; junction bases unmatched: 4. This CDR3 is CASSQAGQGLNEKLFF. The CDR3 DNA reads as TGTGCCAGCAGCCAAGCGGGACAGGGGTTAAATGAAAAACTGTTTTTT.

By its share, this clone is medium-sized. The gene calls are TRBV27 and TRBJ1-2; D not certain. Looked up from germline, CDR1 is MNHEY and CDR2 is SMNVEV (reference sequence). This CDR3 is built from 12 residues. Between the trimmed V and J ends, which lost 5 bases and 11 bases, there was a span of 15 bases. The CDR3 loop is CASSMGQTSYTF. The DNA of the CDR3 is TGTGCCAGCAGTATGGGCCAGACGAGTTACACCTTC.